The clone carrying this T cell receptor (beta chain) was picked up one time. Its antigen is not known. Conventional CD4+ T cells were sorted from blood as CD25-low CD127-high cells. This CDR3 spans 17 amino acids. The V segment lost 6 bases and the J segment 2 bases; nucleotides outside the gene matches: 13. Germline V CDR1 and CDR2: KGHSH, LQKENI. The sample comes from a study of regulatory and conventional T cells in RAG deficiency. Study-level points and caveats: In Omenn syndrome, Treg and Tconv repertoires overlapped >75%. These Omenn syndrome Treg sorts may hold peripherally activated cells instead. Shannon entropy fell and Simpson indices rose in RAG-deficient patients.

Produced via immunoSEQ multiplex PCR; TCRdb's table is partial and in-frame only. The sample holds fewer than 40,000 clones; more than 90% are singletons and the top ten take 0.35%. Another study also made use of these data, one on regulatory T cells. This second study says: The primer mix had 52 TRBV and 13 TRBJ primers.

This chain joins TRBV18 and TRBJ2-5; 9 nucleotides match TRBD2. Sequencing used CD25- CD4+ T cells sorted from blood. This clonotype originated in a human donor in good health. The CDR3 coding sequence is TGTGCCAGCTCCCCCGGCGGGGGGGCGCGGTGGCAAGAGACCCAGTACTTC. Its protein product is CASSPGGGARWQETQYF. The full variable domain, in which reference TRBV18 and TRBJ2-5 provide the parts outside the CDR3, is NAGVMQNPRHLVRRRGQEARLRCSPMKGHSHVYWYRQLPEEGLKFMVYLQKENIIDESGMPKERFSAEFPKEGPSILRIQQVVRGDSAAYFCASSPGGGARWQETQYFGPGTRLLVL.